This T cell receptor beta chain was sequenced for a study of human T cells and chemical hapten exposure. Study-wide background: Patch tests of 0.01% DPC on the upper back were read at 6 days. Minor volume differences among pooled libraries chiefly drove per-sample TCR yield variation.

Time point noted: pre-sensitization, week 0. As for treatment: therapeutic diphenylcyclopropenone sensitization with weekly scalp DPC. Total RNA extraction was carried out from unfractionated whole blood. TCRdb processed the RACE reads anew with MiXCR; each CDR3 protein has one entry. This sample has fewer than 45,000 distinct CDR3 sequences, with 9.5% to 15% found just once. This clonotype appeared many times. Its specificity is not known. CDR3 length equals 13 residues. The trim removed 10 bases at V and 4 bases at J, leaving 7 bases unmatched. Per the germline V gene, CDR1 is SNHLY and CDR2 is FYNNEI. Overall study results and limits: No shift was seen in TCRs above 1 in 1000 frequency with DPC sensitization. The study found that PT1 expanded TCR counts correlated positively with patch test score.

This rearrangement joins TRBV2 to TRBJ2-3, with 8 bases matching TRBD1. This specimen was whole blood, taken in connection with sensitization to the hapten diphenylcyclopropenone (DPC). This TCR was sampled from a middle-aged woman with alopecia areata. Some clones in this sample may be carry-over from other donors' samples. The CDR3 protein is CANHRGVADTQYF. For the CDR3, the DNA is TGTGCCAACCACAGGGGGGTAGCAGATACGCAGTATTTT. Full variable domain (outside the CDR3, taken from reference TRBV2 and TRBJ2-3): EPEVTQTPSHQVTQMGQEVILRCVPISNHLYFYWYRQILGQKVEFLVSFYNNEISEKSEIFDDQFSVERPDGSNFTLKIRSTKLEDSAMYFCANHRGVADTQYFGPGTRLTVL.